This entry is about one TCR beta chain. The antigen it binds to is not known. It has no much larger one-base neighbor in the sample; base qualities were not kept. For sequencing of the TCRbeta CDR3 region, genomic DNA was extracted from the sorted cells. The immunoSEQ Assay was used to sequence the TCRbeta CDR3 regions. TCRdb stores this immuneACCESS table with in-frame sequences only. Part of the clones is absent; in the studies checked, under half of the shortfall reflects unresolved V genes, and no reason is known for the rest. The sample yields approximately 46,000 clones; roughly 80% were counted once. The ten most abundant clones make up around 2.5% of the sample. This sample is part of a study of OX40 agonist ivuxolimab in advanced cancers. Looking at the study overall: Ivuxolimab, which targeted the costimulatory receptor OX40 (CD134), was an agonistic, fully human IgG2 monoclonal antibody. Intravenous ivuxolimab was administered to patients every 2 weeks at six dose levels: 0.01, 0.1, 0.3, 1.5, 3 and 10 mg/kg. Among the 52 dose-escalation patients, about 20 had hepatocellular carcinoma, roughly 15 melanoma, 9 renal cell carcinoma and 9 head and neck cancer. The dose-escalation cohort was around 84% male with a mean age of approximately 60 years, ranging from roughly 20 to 80. Prior anti-PD-1, anti-PD-L1 or anti-CTLA-4 therapy was permitted, and checkpoint inhibitors had been received by less than 45% of dose-escalation patients. Partial responses were achieved by three dose-escalation patients, of whom one had hepatocellular carcinoma and two had cutaneous melanoma. Peripheral TCRbeta sequencing aimed to test whether ivuxolimab altered TCR sequence diversity and caused clonal T-cell expansion. The paper reports the monotherapy dose-escalation portion (N of about 47 patients) of the phase I ivuxolimab trial.

The trial excluded patients who had a history of autoimmune disease or were on systemic immunosuppression. In every dose cohort, peripheral blood was drawn for TCR sequencing at baseline, cycle 4 day 1, and cycle 7 day 1. The samples were taken from a phase I, first-in-human, multicenter, open-label dose-escalation trial of ivuxolimab. Adults with locally advanced or metastatic melanoma, renal cell, hepatocellular, or head and neck squamous cell carcinoma were enrolled in the trial. Before TCR sequencing, CD4+ T cells and CD8+ T cells from peripheral blood were sorted into separate populations. The CDR3 holds 13 amino acids from the cysteine to the phenylalanine. CDR3 DNA is the only sequence kept; it has 39 bases, read in frame from the first base. V loses 7 bases at its end and J loses 7 bases; junction bases beyond the gene matches: 6. CDR1 is given as MNHNS and CDR2 as SASEGT, both from the germline V gene.

The research as a whole found: At doses of 0.1 to 3.0 mg/kg, clonal expansion of both CD4+ and CD8+ T cells in blood was seen between baseline and week 6. In partial responders in the 0.1-3.0 mg/kg groups, normalized peripheral clonal expansion was found to be among the lowest, especially among CD8+ T cells. The antigen specificity of the clonally expanded peripheral T cells was not determined. On average, CD8+ T cells showed more expanded clones than CD4+ T cells after ivuxolimab. Low levels of normalized T-cell clonal expansion were also seen in some patients who did not respond.

The chain is made from TRBV6-1 and TRBJ2-2, and TRBD1 aligns with 7 junction nucleotides. The receptor's source is an adult with an advanced solid tumor such as melanoma, head and neck, liver or kidney cancer. Sequencing was performed on CD4+ or CD8+ T cells sorted from blood, taken in a trial of the OX40 agonist ivuxolimab. The DNA sequence follows: TGTGCCAGCAATAAACAGGGGCACGGGGAGCTGTTTTTT. Its translation reads: CASNKQGHGELFF.